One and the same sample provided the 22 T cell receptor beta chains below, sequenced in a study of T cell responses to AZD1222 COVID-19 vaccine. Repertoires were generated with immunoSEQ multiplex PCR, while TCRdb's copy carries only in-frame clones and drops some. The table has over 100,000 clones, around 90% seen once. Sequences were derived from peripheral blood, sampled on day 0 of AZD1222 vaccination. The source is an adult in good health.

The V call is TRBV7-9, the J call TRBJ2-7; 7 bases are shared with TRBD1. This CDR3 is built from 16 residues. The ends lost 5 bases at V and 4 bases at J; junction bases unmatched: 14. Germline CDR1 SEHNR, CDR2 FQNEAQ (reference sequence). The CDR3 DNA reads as TGTGCCAGCAGCCCCCCCTTGGGACAGAGGTCGTACGAGCAGTACTTC. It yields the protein CASSPPLGQRSYEQYF. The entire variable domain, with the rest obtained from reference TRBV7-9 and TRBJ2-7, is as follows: DTGVSQNPRHKITKRGQNVTFRCDPISEHNRLYWYRQTLGQGPEFLTYFQNEAQLEKSRLLSDRFSAERPKGSFSTLEIQRTEQGDSAMYLCASSPPLGQRSYEQYFGPGTRLTVT.

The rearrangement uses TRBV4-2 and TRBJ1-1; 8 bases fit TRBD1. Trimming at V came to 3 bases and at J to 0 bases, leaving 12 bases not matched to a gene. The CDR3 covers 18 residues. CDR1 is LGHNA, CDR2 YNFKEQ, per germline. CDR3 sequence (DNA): TGTGCCAGCAGCCAGGGGGGGGACAGGAGTGACATGAACACTGAAGCTTTCTTT. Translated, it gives CASSQGGDRSDMNTEAFF.

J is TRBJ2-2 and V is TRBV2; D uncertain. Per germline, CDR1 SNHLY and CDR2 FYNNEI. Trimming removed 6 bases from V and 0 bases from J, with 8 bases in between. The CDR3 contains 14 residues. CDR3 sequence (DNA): TGTGCCAGCAGGCGGCAGGCGAACACCGGGGAGCTGTTTTTT. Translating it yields CASRRQANTGELFF.

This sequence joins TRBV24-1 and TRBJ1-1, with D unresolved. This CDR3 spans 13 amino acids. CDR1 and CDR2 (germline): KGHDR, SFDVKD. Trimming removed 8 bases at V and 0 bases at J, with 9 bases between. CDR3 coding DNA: TGTGCCACCAAAGGGCCCATGAACACTGAAGCTTTCTTT. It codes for CATKGPMNTEAFF.

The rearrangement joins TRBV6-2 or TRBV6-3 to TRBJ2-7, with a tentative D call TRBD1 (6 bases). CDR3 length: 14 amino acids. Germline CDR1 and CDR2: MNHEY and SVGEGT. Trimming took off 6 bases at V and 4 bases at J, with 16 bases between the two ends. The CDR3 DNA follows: TGTGCCAGCAGCCCCCGGACAGCCGTGTACGAGCAGTACTTC. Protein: CASSPRTAVYEQYF.

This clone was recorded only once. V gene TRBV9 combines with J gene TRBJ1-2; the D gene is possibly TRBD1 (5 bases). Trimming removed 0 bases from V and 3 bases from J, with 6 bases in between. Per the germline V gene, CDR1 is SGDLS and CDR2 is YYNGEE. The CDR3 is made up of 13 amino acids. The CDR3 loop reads CASSVGGDYGYTF. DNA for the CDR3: TGTGCCAGCAGCGTAGGGGGGGACTATGGCTACACCTTC. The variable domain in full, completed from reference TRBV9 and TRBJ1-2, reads DSGVTQTPKHLITATGQRVTLRCSPRSGDLSVYWYQQSLDQGLQFLIQYYNGEERAKGNILERFSAQQFPDLHSELNLSSLELGDSALYFCASSVGGDYGYTFGSGTRLTVV.

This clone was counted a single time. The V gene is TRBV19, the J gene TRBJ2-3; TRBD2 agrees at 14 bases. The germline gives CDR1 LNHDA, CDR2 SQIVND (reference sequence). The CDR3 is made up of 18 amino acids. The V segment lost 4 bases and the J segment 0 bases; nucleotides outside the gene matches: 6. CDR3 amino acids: CASSTRTSGRSSTDTQYF. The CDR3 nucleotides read TGTGCCAGTAGTACCCGGACTAGCGGGAGGTCGAGCACAGATACGCAGTATTTT.

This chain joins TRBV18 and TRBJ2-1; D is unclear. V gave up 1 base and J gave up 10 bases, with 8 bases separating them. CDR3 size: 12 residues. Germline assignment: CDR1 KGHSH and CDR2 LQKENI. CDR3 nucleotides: TGTGCCAGCTCACCACAGTCGGCCGAGCAGTTCTTC. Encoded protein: CASSPQSAEQFF.

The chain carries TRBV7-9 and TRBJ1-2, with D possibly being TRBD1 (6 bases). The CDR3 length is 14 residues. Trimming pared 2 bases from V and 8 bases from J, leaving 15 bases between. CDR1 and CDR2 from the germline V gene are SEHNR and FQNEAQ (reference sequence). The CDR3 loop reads CASSLTTGYRGYTF. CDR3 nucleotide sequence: TGTGCCAGCAGCTTAACGACAGGATATCGCGGCTACACCTTC.

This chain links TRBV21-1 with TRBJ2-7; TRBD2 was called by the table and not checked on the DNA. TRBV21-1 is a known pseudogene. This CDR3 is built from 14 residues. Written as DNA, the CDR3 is TGTGCCAGCAGCAAAACACGGGGGGGTTACGAGCAGTACTTC. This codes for CASSKTRGGYEQYF.

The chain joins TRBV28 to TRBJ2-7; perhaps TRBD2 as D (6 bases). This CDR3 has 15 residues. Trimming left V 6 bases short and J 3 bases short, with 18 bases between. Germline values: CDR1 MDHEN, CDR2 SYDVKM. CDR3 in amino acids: CASSHLALGIYEQYF. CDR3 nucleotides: TGTGCCAGCAGCCATCTAGCGTTGGGCATCTACGAGCAGTACTTC.

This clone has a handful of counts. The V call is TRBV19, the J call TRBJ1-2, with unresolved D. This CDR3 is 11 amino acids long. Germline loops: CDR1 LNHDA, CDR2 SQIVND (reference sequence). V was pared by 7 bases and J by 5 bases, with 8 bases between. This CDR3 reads CASISGYGYTF. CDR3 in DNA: TGTGCCAGTATTTCCGGGTATGGCTACACCTTC.

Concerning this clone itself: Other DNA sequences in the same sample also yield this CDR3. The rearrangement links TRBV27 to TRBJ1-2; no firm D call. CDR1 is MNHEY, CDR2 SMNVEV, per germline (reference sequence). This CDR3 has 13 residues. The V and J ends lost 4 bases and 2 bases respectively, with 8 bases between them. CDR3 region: CASSSGQNYGYTF. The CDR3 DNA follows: TGTGCCAGCAGTTCAGGCCAGAACTATGGCTACACCTTC.

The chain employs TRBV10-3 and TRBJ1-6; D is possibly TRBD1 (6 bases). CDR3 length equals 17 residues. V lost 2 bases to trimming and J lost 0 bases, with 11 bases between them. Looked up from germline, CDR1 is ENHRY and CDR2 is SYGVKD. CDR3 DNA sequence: TGTGCCATCAGTGAGAGGGACACGAGCTCCTATAATTCACCCCTCCACTTT. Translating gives CAISERDTSSYNSPLHF.

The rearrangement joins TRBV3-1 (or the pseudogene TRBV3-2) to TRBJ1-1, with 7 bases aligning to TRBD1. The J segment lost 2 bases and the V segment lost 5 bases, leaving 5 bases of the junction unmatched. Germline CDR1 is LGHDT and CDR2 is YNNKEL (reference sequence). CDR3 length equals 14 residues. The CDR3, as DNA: TGTGCCAGCAGCTATTGGGACAGCAACACTGAAGCTTTCTTT. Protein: CASSYWDSNTEAFF.

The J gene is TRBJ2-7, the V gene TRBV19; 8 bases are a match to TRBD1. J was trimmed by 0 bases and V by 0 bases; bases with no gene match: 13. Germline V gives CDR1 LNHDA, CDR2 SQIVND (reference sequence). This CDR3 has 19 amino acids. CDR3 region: CASSIEAGRRDRSSYEQYF. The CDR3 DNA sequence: TGTGCCAGTAGTATAGAAGCAGGCCGGCGGGACAGGAGCTCCTACGAGCAGTACTTC.

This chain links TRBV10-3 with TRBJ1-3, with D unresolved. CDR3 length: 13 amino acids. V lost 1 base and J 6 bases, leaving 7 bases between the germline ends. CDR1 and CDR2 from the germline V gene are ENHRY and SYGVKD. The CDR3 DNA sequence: TGTGCCATCAGTGAGTTCAGGTCAAACACCATATATTTT. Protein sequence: CAISEFRSNTIYF.

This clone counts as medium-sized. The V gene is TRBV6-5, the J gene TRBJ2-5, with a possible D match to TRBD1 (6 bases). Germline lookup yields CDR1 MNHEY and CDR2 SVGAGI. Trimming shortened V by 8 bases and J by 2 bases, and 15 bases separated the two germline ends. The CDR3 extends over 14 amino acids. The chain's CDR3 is CASGSSDRQETQYF. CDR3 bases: TGTGCCAGCGGAAGCTCGGACAGACAAGAGACCCAGTACTTC.

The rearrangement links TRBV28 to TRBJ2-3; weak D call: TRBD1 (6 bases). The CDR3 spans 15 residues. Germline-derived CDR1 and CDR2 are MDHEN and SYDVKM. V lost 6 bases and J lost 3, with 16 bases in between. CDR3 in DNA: TGTGCCAGCAGACGCAGGGGAGCGAGGACAGATACGCAGTATTTT. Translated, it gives CASRRRGARTDTQYF.

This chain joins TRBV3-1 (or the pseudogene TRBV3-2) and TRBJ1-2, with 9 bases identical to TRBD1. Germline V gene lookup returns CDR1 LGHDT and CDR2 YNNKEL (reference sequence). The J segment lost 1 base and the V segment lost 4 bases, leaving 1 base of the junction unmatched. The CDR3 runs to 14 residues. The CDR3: CASSRTGVNYGYTF. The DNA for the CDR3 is TGTGCCAGCAGCCGGACAGGGGTTAACTATGGCTACACCTTC.

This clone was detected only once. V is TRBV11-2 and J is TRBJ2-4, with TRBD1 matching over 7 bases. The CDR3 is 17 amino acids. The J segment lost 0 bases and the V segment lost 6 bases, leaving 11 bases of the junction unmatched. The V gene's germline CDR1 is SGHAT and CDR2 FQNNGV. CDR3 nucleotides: TGTGCCAGCAGGGAGACAGGGTTCGGGCCAGCCAAAAACATTCAGTACTTC. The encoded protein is CASRETGFGPAKNIQYF.

DNA for the CDR3: TGTGCCAGCAGCCGGGTGGTCGGGACAGGATCAGATACGCAGTATTTT. This encodes CASSRVVGTGSDTQYF. The chain uses TRBV7-2 and TRBJ2-3; 8 bases are shared with TRBD1. Germline-derived CDR1 and CDR2 are SGHTA and FQGNSA. V lost 5 bases to trimming and J lost 4 bases; unmatched junction nucleotides: 11. CDR3 length: 16 amino acids.